This T cell receptor beta chain comes out of a study of blood T cell repertoires in COVID-19. Whole-study context: The United States, Italy and Spain provided the acute and convalescent COVID-19 samples. The cDNA or gDNA used as material had been derived from T cells, B-cell-depleted T cells, or PBMCs.

This clone was seen more than once but under ten times. Seattle's cohort entered during active infection and was followed longitudinally. Study processing details: The authors estimated nucleated cell counts from reference gene primer amplification. Assay: immunoSEQ multiplex PCR; the TCRdb copy retains only in-frame clones and omits some. The DNA gave D and trimming, while V, J and clone size come from that table. There are 60,000 or so clones in the sample; approximately 80% occur only once, and about 10% lies in the top ten. The V and J ends lost 5 bases and 3 bases respectively, with 10 bases between them. The germline CDR1 and CDR2 sequences are SEHNR and FQNEAQ (reference sequence). The CDR3 sequence is 13 residues long.

This receptor was identified in a man aged 25-40 years with COVID-19, enrolled during active disease. This rearrangement joins TRBV7-9 to TRBJ1-2, with a possible D match to TRBD1 (6 bases). The sequenced sample consisted of peripheral blood. The CDR3 spells CASSAQGYYGYTF. CDR3 nucleotide sequence: TGTGCCAGCAGCGCACAGGGTTACTATGGCTACACCTTC.